The TCR beta chain under discussion was sequenced for a study of blood T cell repertoires in COVID-19. About the research overall: Material from acute and convalescent COVID-19 was sourced from the United States, Italy and Spain. PBMCs, B-cell-depleted T cells, or T cells provided the cDNA or gDNA that made up the material.

Trimming removed 10 bases from V and 5 bases from J, with 12 bases in between. The CDR3 has 12 residues. Germline CDR1 and CDR2: ENHRY and SYGVKD. Patients from Seattle were sampled longitudinally, starting during active infection. Original analysis: Estimated nucleated cell counts came from reference gene primer amplification. Measured with immunoSEQ multiplex PCR; TCRdb has only the in-frame clones, and not every one. V and J calls and clone size follow that table, whereas D and trimming were derived from the DNA. Of 390,000 or so clones in the sample, about 89% were seen once. The chain carries TRBV10-3 and TRBJ2-1, with D perhaps matching TRBD1 (6 bases). This clonotype was sampled from a young woman with COVID-19, enrolled during active disease. The sequenced material came from peripheral blood. The CDR3 here is CATGTFNNEQFF. The CDR3 bases are TGTGCCACCGGGACATTTAACAATGAGCAGTTCTTC.